In its sample, the clone carrying this T cell receptor (beta chain) was seen once. Sequencing was performed with immunoSEQ multiplex PCR; in TCRdb, only in-frame clones are kept and a portion is missing. Of about 680,000 clones in the sample, over 65% were seen once. This sample is drawn from a study of shared clonotypes between healthy human individuals. Whole-study context: The donors, a couple of women and a few men, were aged 18 to 49.

The CDR3 runs to 16 residues. J lost 7 bases, V lost 6 bases, and 10 bases had no gene match. The germline V gene encodes CDR1 SGHTA and CDR2 FQGNSA. The chain is built from TRBV7-2 and TRBJ2-2; 11 bases fit TRBD2. The sequence came from a young woman in good health. Sequencing was carried out using memory CD4+ T cells sorted from blood. Subset meaning: CD45RA-negative fraction. CDR3 bases: TGTGCCAGCAGACTAACTAGCGGGAGTTTGTACGGGGAGCTGTTTTTT. Protein sequence: CASRLTSGSLYGELFF.